Below, 6 T cell receptor beta chains from the same sample are listed, as sequenced in a study of blood T cell repertoires in COVID-19. TCRdb's copy holds only in-frame clones and misses some; the assay was immunoSEQ multiplex PCR. The sample has nearly 95,000 clones; around 87% are singletons. Source material: peripheral blood. The receptors derive from a human donor with acute or convalescent COVID-19. The donor label of this sample is uncertain.

The V and J genes are TRBV7-3 and TRBJ2-3; D may be TRBD2 (5 bases). This CDR3 region has 14 residues. Germline CDR1 and CDR2: SGHTA and FQGTGA. Between the trimmed V and J ends, which lost 2 bases and 5 bases, there was a span of 11 bases. The CDR3 spells CASSLSGMLDTQYF. The CDR3 DNA follows: TGTGCCAGCAGCTTATCCGGGATGTTAGATACGCAGTATTTT.

J is TRBJ2-5 and V is TRBV6-5, with 8 bases fitting TRBD2. The V segment lost 2 bases and the J segment 2 bases; nucleotides outside the gene matches: 4. CDR1 and CDR2 from the germline V gene are MNHEY and SVGAGI. The CDR3 contains 15 residues. DNA of the CDR3: TGTGCCAGCAGTTACGGGACTAGAGGGCAAGAGACCCAGTACTTC. This gives the protein CASSYGTRGQETQYF.

This clone was seen just once. The chain uses TRBV5-1 and TRBJ2-5; maybe TRBD2 (5 bases). Looked up from germline, CDR1 is SGHRS and CDR2 is YFSETQ. The V gene lost 0 bases and the J gene lost 5 bases, with 11 bases spanning the gap. The CDR3 has 14 amino acids. The CDR3 loop is CASSLGAGRETQYF. The DNA of the CDR3 is TGCGCCAGCAGCTTGGGGGCGGGTCGGGAGACCCAGTACTTC.

The rearrangement uses TRBV2 and TRBJ2-7; a weak D match, TRBD1 (5 bases). There are 15 residues in the CDR3. Between the trimmed V and J ends, which lost 2 bases and 7 bases, there was a span of 18 bases. Germline assignment: CDR1 SNHLY and CDR2 FYNNEI. The CDR3 sequence is CASSERGSLSKEQYF. The CDR3 DNA reads TGTGCCAGCAGTGAAAGGGGCAGTTTGAGCAAAGAGCAGTACTTC.

About this clone: Other DNA sequences in this specimen translate into the identical CDR3. The rearrangement uses TRBV7-2 and TRBJ2-7; D might be TRBD1 (6 bases). The V end was cut by 5 bases, the J end by 1 base, with 9 bases between. The CDR3 loop spans 13 amino acids. Germline CDR1 SGHTA, CDR2 FQGNSA. Here the CDR3 reads CASSRTGSYEQYF. DNA for the CDR3: TGTGCCAGCAGCCGAACAGGGTCCTACGAGCAGTACTTC.

The chain links TRBV5-1 to TRBJ1-2; the match to TRBD1 covers 8 bases. The V and J ends lost 2 bases and 7 bases, in that order; junction bases with no gene match: 1. The CDR3 is made up of 12 amino acids. Germline CDR1 is SGHRS and CDR2 is YFSETQ. The CDR3 sequence: CASSLQGGGYTF. The CDR3 coding sequence is TGCGCCAGCAGCTTACAGGGGGGTGGCTACACCTTC.